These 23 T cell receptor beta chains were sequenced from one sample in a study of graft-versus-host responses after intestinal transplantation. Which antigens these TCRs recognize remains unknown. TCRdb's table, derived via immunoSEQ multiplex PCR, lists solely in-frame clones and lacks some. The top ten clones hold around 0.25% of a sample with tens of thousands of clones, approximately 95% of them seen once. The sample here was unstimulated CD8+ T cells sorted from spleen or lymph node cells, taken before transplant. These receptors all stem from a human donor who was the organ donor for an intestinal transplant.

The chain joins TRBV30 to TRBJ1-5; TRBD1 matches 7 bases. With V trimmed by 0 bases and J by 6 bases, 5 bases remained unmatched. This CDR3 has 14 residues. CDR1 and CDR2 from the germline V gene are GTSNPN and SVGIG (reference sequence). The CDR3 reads CAWSVTGIGQPQHF. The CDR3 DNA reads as TGTGCCTGGAGTGTGACAGGGATCGGTCAGCCCCAGCATTTT. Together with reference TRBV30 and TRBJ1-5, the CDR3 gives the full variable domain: SQTIHQWPATLVQPVGSPLSLECTVEGTSNPNLYWYRQAAGRGLQLLFYSVGIGQISSEVPQNLSASRPQDRQFILSSKKLLLSDSGFYLCAWSVTGIGQPQHFGDGTRLSIL.

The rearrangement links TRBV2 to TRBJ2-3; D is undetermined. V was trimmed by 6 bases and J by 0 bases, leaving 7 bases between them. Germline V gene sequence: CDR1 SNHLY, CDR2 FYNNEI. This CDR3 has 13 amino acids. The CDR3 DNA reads TGTGCCAGCAGGGATTCTAGCACAGATACGCAGTATTTT. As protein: CASRDSSTDTQYF.

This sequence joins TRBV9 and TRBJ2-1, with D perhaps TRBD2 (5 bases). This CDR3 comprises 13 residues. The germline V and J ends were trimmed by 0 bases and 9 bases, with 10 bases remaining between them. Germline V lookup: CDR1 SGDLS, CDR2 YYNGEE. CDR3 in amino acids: CASSVGGSPEQFF. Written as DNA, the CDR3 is TGTGCCAGCAGCGTAGGAGGGTCCCCTGAGCAGTTCTTC.

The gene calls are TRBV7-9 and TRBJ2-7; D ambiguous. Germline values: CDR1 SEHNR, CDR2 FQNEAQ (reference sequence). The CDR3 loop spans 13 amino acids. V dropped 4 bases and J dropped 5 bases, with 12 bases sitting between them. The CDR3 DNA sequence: TGTGCCAGCAGCTGGGGTCCTGAGAACGAGCAGTACTTC. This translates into CASSWGPENEQYF.

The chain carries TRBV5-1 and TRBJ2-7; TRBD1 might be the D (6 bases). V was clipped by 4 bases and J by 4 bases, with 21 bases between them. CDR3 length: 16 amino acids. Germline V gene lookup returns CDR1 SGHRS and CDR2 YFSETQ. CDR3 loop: CASSPQGPEVGYEQYF. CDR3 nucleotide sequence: TGCGCCAGCAGCCCCCAGGGGCCGGAGGTCGGGTACGAGCAGTACTTC.

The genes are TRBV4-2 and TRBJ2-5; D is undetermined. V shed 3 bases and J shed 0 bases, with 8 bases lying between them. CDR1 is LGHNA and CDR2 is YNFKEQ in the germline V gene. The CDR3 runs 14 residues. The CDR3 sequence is CASSQYMYQETQYF. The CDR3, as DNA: TGTGCCAGCAGCCAGTATATGTACCAAGAGACCCAGTACTTC.

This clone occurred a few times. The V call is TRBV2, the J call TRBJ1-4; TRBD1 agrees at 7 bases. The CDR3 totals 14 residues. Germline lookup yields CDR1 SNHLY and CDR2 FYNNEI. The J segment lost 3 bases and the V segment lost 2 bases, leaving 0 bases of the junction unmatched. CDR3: CASSEQGANEKLFF. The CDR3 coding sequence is TGTGCCAGCAGTGAACAGGGGGCTAATGAAAAACTGTTTTTT.

CDR3 bases: TGCGCCAGCAGCCAAGTAGAGGGACAGGGAGGTCAGCCCCAGCATTTT. Translating gives CASSQVEGQGGQPQHF. This sequence joins TRBV4-1 and TRBJ1-5; TRBD1 matches at 9 bases. The length of the CDR3 is 16 residues. The trim removed 1 base at V and 6 bases at J, leaving 7 bases unmatched. Germline CDR1 is MGHRA and CDR2 is YSYEKL.

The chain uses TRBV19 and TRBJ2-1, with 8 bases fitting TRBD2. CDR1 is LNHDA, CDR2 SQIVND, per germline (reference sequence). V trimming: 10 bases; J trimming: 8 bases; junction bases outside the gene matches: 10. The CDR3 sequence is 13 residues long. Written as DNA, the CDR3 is TGTGCCACCCTCGGACTAGCCCGAGATGAGCAGTTCTTC. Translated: CATLGLARDEQFF.

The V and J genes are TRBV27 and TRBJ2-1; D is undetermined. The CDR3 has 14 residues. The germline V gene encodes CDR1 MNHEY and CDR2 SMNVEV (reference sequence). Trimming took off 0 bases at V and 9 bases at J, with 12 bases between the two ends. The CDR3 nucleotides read TGTGCCAGCAGTTTATCACCCAGGTTGAGTGAGCAGTTCTTC. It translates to CASSLSPRLSEQFF.

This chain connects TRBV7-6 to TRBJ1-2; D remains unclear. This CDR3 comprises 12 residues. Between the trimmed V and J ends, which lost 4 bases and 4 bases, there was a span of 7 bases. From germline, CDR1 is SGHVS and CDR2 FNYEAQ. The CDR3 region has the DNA TGTGCCAGCAGCTCGGACGGCTATGGCTACACCTTC. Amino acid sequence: CASSSDGYGYTF.

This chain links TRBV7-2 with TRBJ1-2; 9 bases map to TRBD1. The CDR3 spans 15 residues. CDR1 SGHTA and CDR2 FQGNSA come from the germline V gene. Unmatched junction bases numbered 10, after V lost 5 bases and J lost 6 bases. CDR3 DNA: TGTGCCAGCAGCCCCGAACAGGGGGCAGGGGATGGCTACACCTTC. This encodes CASSPEQGAGDGYTF. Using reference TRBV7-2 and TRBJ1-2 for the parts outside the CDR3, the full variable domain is GAGVSQSPSNKVTEKGKDVELRCDPISGHTALYWYRQSLGQGLEFLIYFQGNSAPDKSGLPSDRFSAERTGGSVSTLTIQRTQQEDSAVYLCASSPEQGAGDGYTFGSGTRLTVV.

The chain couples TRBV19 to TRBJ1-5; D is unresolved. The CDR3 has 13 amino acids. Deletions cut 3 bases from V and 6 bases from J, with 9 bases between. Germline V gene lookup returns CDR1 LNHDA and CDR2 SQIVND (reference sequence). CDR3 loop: CASSIYFAQPQHF. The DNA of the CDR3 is TGTGCCAGTAGTATCTATTTCGCTCAGCCCCAGCATTTT.

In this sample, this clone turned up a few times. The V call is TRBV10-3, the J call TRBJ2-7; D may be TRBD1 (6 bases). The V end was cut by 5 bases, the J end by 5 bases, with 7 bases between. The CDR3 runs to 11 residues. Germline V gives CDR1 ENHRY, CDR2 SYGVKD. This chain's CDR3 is CAISSGDEQYF. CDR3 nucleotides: TGTGCCATCAGTTCAGGGGACGAGCAGTACTTC.

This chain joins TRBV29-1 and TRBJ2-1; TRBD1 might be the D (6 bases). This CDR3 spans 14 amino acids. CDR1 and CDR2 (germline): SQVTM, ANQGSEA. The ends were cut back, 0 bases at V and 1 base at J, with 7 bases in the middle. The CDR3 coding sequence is TGCAGCGTTGAAGACAGGGGATCCTACAATGAGCAGTTCTTC. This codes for CSVEDRGSYNEQFF.

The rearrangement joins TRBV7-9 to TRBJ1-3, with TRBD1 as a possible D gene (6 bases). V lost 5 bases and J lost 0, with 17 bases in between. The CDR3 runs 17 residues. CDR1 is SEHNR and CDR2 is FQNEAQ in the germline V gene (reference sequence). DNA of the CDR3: TGTGCCAGCAGCCGGCCCGGACAGACCAGCTCTGGAAACACCATATATTTT. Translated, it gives CASSRPGQTSSGNTIYF.

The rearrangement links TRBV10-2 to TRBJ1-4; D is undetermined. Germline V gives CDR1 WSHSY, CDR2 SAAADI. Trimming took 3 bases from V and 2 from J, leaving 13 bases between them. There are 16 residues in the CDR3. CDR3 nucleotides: TGCGCCAGCAGTGACGTCGGGTGGGGTACTAATGAAAAACTGTTTTTT. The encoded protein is CASSDVGWGTNEKLFF.

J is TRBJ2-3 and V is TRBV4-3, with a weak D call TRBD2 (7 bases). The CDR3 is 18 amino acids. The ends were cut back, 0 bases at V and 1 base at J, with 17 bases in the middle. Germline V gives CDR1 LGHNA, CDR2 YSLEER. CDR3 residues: CASSQDLSGGGGTDTQYF. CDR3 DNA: TGCGCCAGCAGCCAAGATCTTTCGGGGGGCGGAGGCACAGATACGCAGTATTTT.

The CDR3 sequence is CASSRRRPGQETQYF. In DNA form, the CDR3 reads TGTGCCAGCAGCCGACGTCGGCCAGGGCAAGAGACCCAGTACTTC. The rearrangement links TRBV27 to TRBJ2-5; a possible D gene is TRBD1 (5 bases). From germline, CDR1 is MNHEY and CDR2 SMNVEV (reference sequence). This CDR3 region has 15 residues. Trimming removed 6 bases from V and 2 bases from J, with 16 bases in between.

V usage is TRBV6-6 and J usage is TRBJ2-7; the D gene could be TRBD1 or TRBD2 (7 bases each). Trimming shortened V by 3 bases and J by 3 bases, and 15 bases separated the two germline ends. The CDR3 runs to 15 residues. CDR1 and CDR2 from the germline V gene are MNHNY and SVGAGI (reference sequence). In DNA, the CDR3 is TGTGCCAGCAGTTATACAGGGGAGGGTGGCTACGAGCAGTACTTC. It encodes CASSYTGEGGYEQYF.

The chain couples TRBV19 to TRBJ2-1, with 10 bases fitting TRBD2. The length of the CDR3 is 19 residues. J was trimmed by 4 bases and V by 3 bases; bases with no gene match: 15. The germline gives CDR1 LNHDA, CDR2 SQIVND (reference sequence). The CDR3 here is CASSMLILAGKSVYNEQFF. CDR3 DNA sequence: TGTGCCAGTAGTATGCTGATACTAGCGGGGAAATCGGTGTACAATGAGCAGTTCTTC.

This chain's CDR3 is CASSAVQGANYGYTF. The CDR3 nucleotides are TGTGCCAGCAGCGCTGTCCAGGGGGCGAACTATGGCTACACCTTC. V is TRBV14 and J is TRBJ1-2; 8 nucleotides match TRBD1. Germline V gives CDR1 SGHDN, CDR2 FVKESK. The J segment lost 2 bases and the V segment lost 5 bases, leaving 7 bases of the junction unmatched. This CDR3 has 15 amino acids.

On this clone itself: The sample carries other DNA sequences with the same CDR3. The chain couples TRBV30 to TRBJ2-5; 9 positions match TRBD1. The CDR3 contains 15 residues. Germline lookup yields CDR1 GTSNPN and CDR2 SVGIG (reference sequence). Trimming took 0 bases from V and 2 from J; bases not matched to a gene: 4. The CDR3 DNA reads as TGTGCCTGGAGTGTACCAGGACAGGGGCAAGAGACCCAGTACTTC. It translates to CAWSVPGQGQETQYF.